This is a list of T cell receptor beta chains from one sample in a study of cytomegalovirus exposure and HLA in healthy donors. Assay: immunoSEQ multiplex PCR; the TCRdb copy retains only in-frame clones and omits some. In the table there are over 200,000 clones, roughly 88% of which are singletons. The sequenced sample consisted of PBMCs. Every receptor here comes from a woman aged 18-29 years in good health and CMV-seronegative. CDR3s include the opening cysteine and the closing phenylalanine or tryptophan. D genes are given only for firm matches. For some rows the clone size is stated as once, few or many, or as a class when expanded; others skip it.

clone_size: .; v_call: TRBV28; d_call: .; j_call: TRBJ1-5; cdr3_aa: CASSLPGGNQPQHF; cdr3_nt: TGTGCCAGCAGTTTGCCCGGGGGGAATCAGCCCCAGCATTTT
clone_size: .; v_call: TRBV7-2; d_call: TRBD1; j_call: TRBJ1-1; cdr3_aa: CATKPGQIMNTEAFF; cdr3_nt: TGTGCCACAAAACCGGGACAGATCATGAACACTGAAGCTTTCTTT
clone_size: .; v_call: TRBV27; d_call: .; j_call: TRBJ1-2; cdr3_aa: CASSFALGPDRDNYGYTF; cdr3_nt: TGTGCCAGCAGTTTTGCCCTCGGACCTGATCGGGATAACTATGGCTACACCTTC
clone_size: .; v_call: TRBV29-1; d_call: .; j_call: TRBJ2-7; cdr3_aa: CSARTPSSYEQYF; cdr3_nt: TGCAGCGCCCGGACTCCCAGCTCCTACGAGCAGTACTTC
clone_size: .; v_call: TRBV28; d_call: TRBD2; j_call: TRBJ2-1; cdr3_aa: CASGKTSGRLNEQFF; cdr3_nt: TGTGCCAGCGGAAAGACTAGCGGGAGGTTGAATGAGCAGTTCTTC
clone_size: .; v_call: TRBV7-9; d_call: .; j_call: TRBJ2-2; cdr3_aa: CASSLATGELFF; cdr3_nt: TGTGCCAGCAGCTTGGCCACCGGGGAGCTGTTTTTT
clone_size: .; v_call: TRBV7-9; d_call: TRBD2; j_call: TRBJ2-7; cdr3_aa: CASSLVGGPNEQYF; cdr3_nt: TGTGCCAGCAGCTTAGTGGGAGGGCCCAATGAGCAGTACTTC
clone_size: .; v_call: TRBV27; d_call: TRBD1; j_call: TRBJ2-7; cdr3_aa: CASSQSTGLSSYEQYF; cdr3_nt: TGTGCCAGCAGTCAATCGACAGGGCTGAGCTCCTACGAGCAGTACTTC
clone_size: .; v_call: TRBV2; d_call: .; j_call: TRBJ2-1; cdr3_aa: CASKRQDFYNEQFF; cdr3_nt: TGTGCCAGCAAGAGACAAGATTTCTACAATGAGCAGTTCTTC
clone_size: .; v_call: TRBV7-9; d_call: TRBD2; j_call: TRBJ2-3; cdr3_aa: CASIRGLAGTDTQYF; cdr3_nt: TGTGCCAGCATCCGTGGACTAGCCGGCACAGATACGCAGTATTTT
clone_size: .; v_call: TRBV18; d_call: .; j_call: TRBJ2-3; cdr3_aa: CASSRSWGPDTQYF; cdr3_nt: TGTGCCAGCTCACGGTCGTGGGGGCCCGATACGCAGTATTTT
clone_size: .; v_call: TRBV29-1; d_call: .; j_call: TRBJ2-7; cdr3_aa: CSARGGFYEQYF; cdr3_nt: TGCAGCGCGCGCGGCGGATTCTACGAGCAGTACTTC
clone_size: .; v_call: TRBV27; d_call: TRBD1; j_call: TRBJ1-2; cdr3_aa: CASSLSRDRPYGYTF; cdr3_nt: TGTGCCAGCAGTTTATCTAGGGACAGACCCTATGGCTACACCTTC
clone_size: .; v_call: TRBV29-1; d_call: TRBD1; j_call: TRBJ2-3; cdr3_aa: CSVATGAGTDTQYF; cdr3_nt: TGCAGCGTTGCGACAGGGGCAGGCACAGATACGCAGTATTTT
clone_size: .; v_call: TRBV7-9; d_call: TRBD1; j_call: TRBJ2-7; cdr3_aa: CASSFGTGGAYEQYF; cdr3_nt: TGTGCCAGCAGCTTCGGGACAGGGGGCGCCTACGAGCAGTACTTC
clone_size: .; v_call: TRBV15; d_call: TRBD2; j_call: TRBJ2-7; cdr3_aa: CATSILAGGYEQYF; cdr3_nt: TGTGCCACCAGCATTCTAGCGGGAGGCTACGAGCAGTACTTC
clone_size: .; v_call: TRBV4-1; d_call: .; j_call: TRBJ2-1; cdr3_aa: CASSQDISGYYNEQFF; cdr3_nt: TGCGCCAGCAGCCAAGATATCAGCGGGTATTACAATGAGCAGTTCTTC
clone_size: .; v_call: TRBV7-8; d_call: TRBD1; j_call: TRBJ2-1; cdr3_aa: CASSLAEKGQGYNEQFF; cdr3_nt: TGTGCCAGCAGCTTAGCCGAAAAAGGACAGGGTTACAATGAGCAGTTCTTC
clone_size: few; v_call: TRBV27; d_call: TRBD1; j_call: TRBJ2-2; cdr3_aa: CASSPLDRVAGELFF; cdr3_nt: TGTGCCAGCAGTCCACTGGACAGGGTGGCCGGGGAGCTGTTTTTT
clone_size: .; v_call: TRBV29-1; d_call: TRBD1; j_call: TRBJ1-2; cdr3_aa: CSVPGQGNYGYTF; cdr3_nt: TGCAGCGTTCCGGGACAGGGGAACTATGGCTACACCTTC
clone_size: once; v_call: TRBV30; d_call: .; j_call: TRBJ1-5; cdr3_aa: CAWSVISNQPQHF; cdr3_nt: TGTGCCTGGAGTGTAATAAGCAATCAGCCCCAGCATTTT
clone_size: .; v_call: TRBV25-1; d_call: .; j_call: TRBJ2-5; cdr3_aa: CASSESKGVETQYF; cdr3_nt: TGTGCCAGCAGTGAATCAAAGGGGGTGGAGACCCAGTACTTC
clone_size: .; v_call: TRBV19; d_call: TRBD1; j_call: TRBJ2-7; cdr3_aa: CASSSGTGDEQYF; cdr3_nt: TGTGCCAGTAGTTCCGGGACAGGGGACGAGCAGTACTTC
clone_size: .; v_call: TRBV7-9; d_call: TRBD1; j_call: TRBJ2-3; cdr3_aa: CASSGTGENTDTQYF; cdr3_nt: TGTGCCAGCAGCGGGACAGGGGAAAACACAGATACGCAGTATTTT
clone_size: .; v_call: TRBV10-2; d_call: .; j_call: TRBJ1-4; cdr3_aa: CASSEDSYNEKLFF; cdr3_nt: TGCGCCAGCAGTGAGGACAGCTATAATGAAAAACTGTTTTTT
clone_size: .; v_call: TRBV11-1; d_call: .; j_call: TRBJ2-1; cdr3_aa: CASSLGSRASVYNEQFF; cdr3_nt: TGTGCCAGCAGCTTAGGGAGTAGAGCGTCGGTCTACAATGAGCAGTTCTTC
clone_size: .; v_call: TRBV7-2; d_call: TRBD2; j_call: TRBJ2-5; cdr3_aa: CASSLAPAGGYQETQYF; cdr3_nt: TGTGCCAGCAGCTTAGCGCCGGCGGGAGGGTACCAAGAGACCCAGTACTTC
clone_size: .; v_call: TRBV2; d_call: TRBD1; j_call: TRBJ1-4; cdr3_aa: CASTRDRTEKLFF; cdr3_nt: TGTGCCAGCACCCGGGACAGGACCGAAAAACTGTTTTTT
clone_size: once; v_call: TRBV9; d_call: TRBD2; j_call: TRBJ2-3; cdr3_aa: CASSAGLAGGPTLGDTQYF; cdr3_nt: TGTGCCAGCAGCGCCGGACTAGCGGGAGGCCCTACACTTGGGGATACGCAGTATTTT
clone_size: .; v_call: TRBV27; d_call: .; j_call: TRBJ2-1; cdr3_aa: CASPKRGDNEQFF; cdr3_nt: TGTGCCAGCCCAAAAAGGGGCGACAATGAGCAGTTCTTC
clone_size: .; v_call: TRBV9; d_call: .; j_call: TRBJ2-1; cdr3_aa: CASSVGISANEQFF; cdr3_nt: TGTGCCAGCAGCGTAGGAATAAGTGCGAATGAGCAGTTCTTC
clone_size: .; v_call: TRBV4-2; d_call: TRBD2; j_call: TRBJ2-7; cdr3_aa: CASSQSRTSGFYEQYF; cdr3_nt: TGTGCCAGCAGCCAGTCCCGGACTAGCGGGTTCTACGAGCAGTACTTC
clone_size: .; v_call: TRBV30; d_call: .; j_call: TRBJ1-1; cdr3_aa: CAWSPPQGFPGNTEAFF; cdr3_nt: TGTGCCTGGAGTCCACCCCAGGGGTTTCCAGGGAACACTGAAGCTTTCTTT
clone_size: few; v_call: TRBV4-2; d_call: .; j_call: TRBJ2-2; cdr3_aa: CASSQGTAAGELFF; cdr3_nt: TGTGCCAGCAGCCAAGGGACAGCTGCCGGGGAGCTGTTTTTT
clone_size: .; v_call: TRBV28; d_call: .; j_call: TRBJ1-5; cdr3_aa: CASSLSGSMGGESQPQHF; cdr3_nt: TGTGCCAGCAGTTTATCAGGGAGTATGGGGGGAGAAAGTCAGCCCCAGCATTTT
clone_size: .; v_call: TRBV28; d_call: .; j_call: TRBJ2-5; cdr3_aa: CASSQYLGAQETQYF; cdr3_nt: TGTGCCAGCAGTCAATACCTGGGGGCCCAAGAGACCCAGTACTTC
clone_size: .; v_call: TRBV7-9; d_call: .; j_call: TRBJ1-1; cdr3_aa: CASSLGGRLLNTEAFF; cdr3_nt: TGTGCCAGCAGCTTGGGGGGGCGCTTACTGAACACTGAAGCTTTCTTT
clone_size: .; v_call: TRBV18; d_call: TRBD1; j_call: TRBJ1-2; cdr3_aa: CASSTERQGRGYTF; cdr3_nt: TGTGCCAGCTCAACCGAGCGACAGGGGAGAGGCTACACCTTC
clone_size: .; v_call: TRBV29-1; d_call: TRBD1; j_call: TRBJ2-7; cdr3_aa: CSVAGGMDEQYF; cdr3_nt: TGCAGCGTTGCAGGGGGCATGGACGAGCAGTACTTC
clone_size: .; v_call: TRBV18; d_call: .; j_call: TRBJ1-1; cdr3_aa: CASSIRDTPEEAFF; cdr3_nt: TGTGCCAGCTCAATTCGGGACACCCCTGAGGAAGCTTTCTTT
clone_size: .; v_call: TRBV27; d_call: .; j_call: TRBJ2-7; cdr3_aa: CASSLGGSSYEQYF; cdr3_nt: TGTGCCAGCAGTTTAGGGGGCTCGTCATACGAGCAGTACTTC
clone_size: .; v_call: TRBV15; d_call: TRBD1; j_call: TRBJ1-1; cdr3_aa: CATSRDAGQGPRDTEAFF; cdr3_nt: TGTGCCACCAGCAGAGATGCGGGACAGGGGCCAAGGGACACTGAAGCTTTCTTT
clone_size: .; v_call: TRBV28; d_call: TRBD1; j_call: TRBJ1-2; cdr3_aa: CASSQGTGSNYGYTF; cdr3_nt: TGTGCCAGCAGCCAGGGGACAGGTTCTAACTATGGCTACACCTTC